Following are 18 T cell receptor beta chains from one sample sequenced in a study of CD8+ T cells in alopecia areata. cDNA reverse transcribed from extracted RNA served as the sequencing template. Assay: immunoSEQ multiplex PCR; the TCRdb copy retains only in-frame clones and omits some. The top ten clones hold roughly 1.7% of a sample with roughly 200,000 clones, roughly 63% of them seen once. The material sequenced was CD4+ T cells sorted from blood, taken at week 0. The receptors here all came from a human donor with alopecia areata.

This sequence joins TRBV9 and TRBJ1-6; D is unresolved. V was pared by 0 bases and J by 14 bases, with 18 bases between. This CDR3 spans 15 amino acids. From germline, CDR1 is SGDLS and CDR2 YYNGEE. The CDR3 here is CASSVAPLEASSLHF. DNA of the CDR3: TGTGCCAGCAGCGTAGCTCCCTTAGAGGCTAGTTCCCTCCACTTT. Together with reference TRBV9 and TRBJ1-6, the CDR3 gives the full variable domain: DSGVTQTPKHLITATGQRVTLRCSPRSGDLSVYWYQQSLDQGLQFLIQYYNGEERAKGNILERFSAQQFPDLHSELNLSSLELGDSALYFCASSVAPLEASSLHFGNGTRLTVT.

In this sample, this clone turned up a few times. The chain links TRBV29-1 to TRBJ2-5; 9 bases fit TRBD1. V was pared by 3 bases and J by 1 base, with 9 bases of the junction left unmatched. Germline lookup yields CDR1 SQVTM and CDR2 ANQGSEA. CDR3 size: 16 residues. CDR3 loop: CSVEGPTGGSQETQYF. CDR3 nucleotides: TGCAGCGTTGAGGGACCGACAGGGGGAAGCCAAGAGACCCAGTACTTC.

The gene calls are TRBV6-1 and TRBJ2-1; 9 bases align to TRBD2. Germline CDR1 is MNHNS and CDR2 is SASEGT. The CDR3 spans 16 residues. The V gene end was trimmed by 3 bases and the J gene end by 6 bases; junction bases not matched to a gene: 9. The DNA for the CDR3 is TGTGCCAGCAGTGACTTTTCGGGACTAGCTGCCAATGAGCAGTTCTTC. Amino acids: CASSDFSGLAANEQFF.

The chain couples TRBV7-3 to TRBJ2-2, with D perhaps TRBD2 (5 bases). The CDR3 is made up of 14 amino acids. Germline CDR1 and CDR2: SGHTA and FQGTGA. V gave up 6 bases and J gave up 0 bases, with 8 bases separating them. CDR3 bases: TGTGCCAGCAGGACTACTGCGAACACCGGGGAGCTGTTTTTT. It translates to CASRTTANTGELFF.

The CDR3 DNA follows: TGTGCCAGCATTTGGGGGACTAGCGGGGCCGGTGAGCAGTTCTTC. Protein sequence: CASIWGTSGAGEQFF. V gene TRBV11-1 combines with J gene TRBJ2-1; 13 nucleotides match TRBD2. J gave up 9 bases and V 7 bases, and 9 bases lay outside the gene matches. This CDR3 spans 15 amino acids. Germline CDR1 and CDR2: SGHAT and FQDESV (reference sequence).

The chain recombines TRBV5-6 with TRBJ2-6, with D unclear. Trimming removed 1 base at V and 0 bases at J, with 5 bases between. The CDR3 runs to 15 residues. CDR1 and CDR2 from the germline V gene are SGHDT and YYEEEE. CDR3 nucleotides: TGTGCCAGCAGCTTGACGGTCTCTGGGGCCAACGTCCTGACTTTC. Amino acids: CASSLTVSGANVLTF.

The CDR3 bases are TGTGCCAGCACCGTGACAGTGGCGGTAGGGGAGACCCAGTACTTC. Amino acids: CASTVTVAVGETQYF. The J gene is TRBJ2-5, the V gene TRBV2, with a weak D call TRBD1 (5 bases). Germline V gives CDR1 SNHLY, CDR2 FYNNEI. The ends were cut back, 7 bases at V and 5 bases at J, with 20 bases in the middle. The length of the CDR3 is 15 residues.

V usage is TRBV5-1 and J usage is TRBJ2-3, with no clear D. This CDR3 spans 13 amino acids. Germline-derived CDR1 and CDR2 are SGHRS and YFSETQ. V was shortened by 2 bases and J by 2 bases, with 6 bases between the two germline ends. The CDR3 region has the DNA TGCGCCAGCAGCTTACCTAACACAGATACGCAGTATTTT. Translated: CASSLPNTDTQYF.

This chain joins TRBV29-1 and TRBJ2-3; D is uncertain. The germline gives CDR1 SQVTM, CDR2 ANQGSEA. The length of the CDR3 is 13 residues. V lost 6 bases and J lost 2, with 12 bases in between. The CDR3: CSVLLKFTDTQYF. CDR3 nucleotide sequence: TGCAGCGTCCTCCTTAAATTCACAGATACGCAGTATTTT.

The rearrangement uses TRBV11-2 and TRBJ2-7; D may be TRBD2 (6 bases). Trimming stripped 4 bases from V and 8 bases from J, with 24 bases between. The CDR3 totals 16 residues. Germline V gives CDR1 SGHAT, CDR2 FQNNGV. The CDR3 region is CASSSHRRDLPSKQYF. DNA of the CDR3: TGTGCCAGCAGCTCCCACCGGAGGGACCTCCCGTCAAAGCAGTACTTC. The full variable domain, with the rest looked up from reference TRBV11-2 and TRBJ2-7, is EAGVAQSPRYKIIEKRQSVAFWCNPISGHATLYWYQQILGQGPKLLIQFQNNGVVDDSQLPKDRFSAERLKGVDSTLKIQPAKLEDSAVYLCASSSHRRDLPSKQYFGPGTRLTVT.

This clone was seen more than once but under ten times. The rearrangement joins TRBV19 to TRBJ1-1; D not certain. Trimming stripped 4 bases from V and 4 bases from J, with 22 bases between. Germline values: CDR1 LNHDA, CDR2 SQIVND (reference sequence). This CDR3 has 17 residues. The chain's CDR3 is CASSRAGRGNWFTEAFF. The CDR3 DNA sequence: TGTGCCAGTAGTAGGGCAGGACGAGGAAATTGGTTCACTGAAGCTTTCTTT.

CDR3 nucleotide sequence: TGTGCCAGCAGTTTACTATCTGGGGCCAACGTCCTGACTTTC. Its translation: CASSLLSGANVLTF. The gene calls are TRBV27 and TRBJ2-6, with D unresolved. Trimming stripped 2 bases from V and 1 base from J, with 3 bases between. This CDR3 region has 14 residues. Germline loops: CDR1 MNHEY, CDR2 SMNVEV (reference sequence).

This clone was counted a few times. The chain is built from TRBV29-1 and TRBJ2-2; possible D gene TRBD2, 6 bases. Per the germline V gene, CDR1 is SQVTM and CDR2 is ANQGSEA. The CDR3 spans 13 residues. V shed 5 bases and J shed 4 bases, with 11 bases lying between them. Here the CDR3 DNA reads TGCAGCGTTAGAATTAGCGGCACCGGGGAGCTGTTTTTT. It encodes CSVRISGTGELFF.

By share, this clone ranks as medium-sized. J is TRBJ2-1 and V is TRBV4-1, with D possibly matching TRBD2 (6 bases). This CDR3 comprises 16 residues. Germline CDR1 MGHRA, CDR2 YSYEKL. Trimming took off 1 base at V and 2 bases at J, with 12 bases between the two ends. CDR3 amino acids: CASSQGHSGPYNEQFF. The CDR3, as DNA: TGCGCCAGCAGCCAAGGGCATAGCGGACCCTACAATGAGCAGTTCTTC.

The chain combines TRBV30 with TRBJ2-3, with D tentatively TRBD1 (6 bases). The CDR3 runs to 12 residues. Deletions cut 2 bases from V and 6 bases from J, with 9 bases between. Per the germline V gene, CDR1 is GTSNPN and CDR2 is SVGIG (reference sequence). This CDR3 is CAWSTQGDTQYF. As DNA, the CDR3 is TGTGCCTGGAGTACCCAGGGGGATACGCAGTATTTT.

This clone has just one count. This chain uses TRBV29-1 with TRBJ2-1, with TRBD2 identical over 13 bases. Germline CDR1 SQVTM, CDR2 ANQGSEA. The CDR3 totals 13 residues. The ends lost 6 bases at V and 8 bases at J; junction bases unmatched: 4. The chain's CDR3 is CSVRTSGGHEQFF. CDR3 nucleotide sequence: TGCAGCGTGAGGACTAGCGGGGGACATGAGCAGTTCTTC.

This clone was observed once. The chain is built from TRBV29-1 and TRBJ2-5; D could derive from TRBD1 or TRBD2 (7 bases each). V dropped 4 bases and J dropped 1 base, with 19 bases sitting between them. Looked up from germline, CDR1 is SQVTM and CDR2 is ANQGSEA. The CDR3 is 16 amino acids. CDR3 in DNA: TGCAGCGTTGTTCCCCTACAGGGGACTACCCAAGAGACCCAGTACTTC. Protein sequence: CSVVPLQGTTQETQYF.

The chain couples TRBV6-5 to TRBJ1-2; 8 nucleotides match TRBD1. The CDR3 has 13 amino acids. Germline loops: CDR1 MNHEY, CDR2 SVGAGI. With V trimmed by 6 bases and J by 2 bases, 2 bases remained unmatched. CDR3 DNA sequence: TGTGCCAGCAGGACAGGGGCCAACTATGGCTACACCTTC. Amino acids: CASRTGANYGYTF.